This TCR beta chain was profiled in a study of blood T cells in healthy people across ages. The study's findings and limits: The lack of PBMC sorting stopped any conclusive naive versus antigen-experienced comparison. Diversity estimates from one million T cells were considered underestimates.

The CDR3 spans 14 residues. The V and J ends lost 5 bases and 2 bases respectively, with 9 bases between them. CDR1 is MNHEY, CDR2 SVGAGI, per germline. The second PCR ran about 7 to 12 cycles with a sample-barcoded 5' primer and J-beta primers. Every cDNA molecule bore a tag from a template-switch adaptor containing 12 random nucleotides. TCRdb re-called the 5' RACE reads with MiXCR, one entry per CDR3 protein. The table records around 1.5 million distinct CDR3 sequences, about 35% of them present only once. On this clonotype itself: What it recognizes is unknown.

The sequenced sample consisted of blood. V gene TRBV6-5 combines with J gene TRBJ2-2; D is uncertain. The TCR was taken from a woman aged 25 to 39 in good health. CDR3 sequence: CASSRAPNTGELFF. In DNA form, the CDR3 reads TGTGCCAGCAGTAGGGCTCCAAACACCGGGGAGCTGTTTTTT.